This TCR beta chain comes out of a study of blood T cell repertoires in COVID-19. Study as a whole: Whether acute or convalescent, the COVID-19 samples came from the United States, Italy and Spain. T cells, B-cell-depleted T cells, or PBMCs supplied cDNA or gDNA.

This clone came up a few times. In the original analysis: Researchers report that nucleated cell counts were estimated from reference gene primer amplification. The assay was immunoSEQ multiplex PCR, and TCRdb's table has in-frame clones only and misses some. V and J calls and clone size follow that table, whereas D and trimming were derived from the DNA. This sample has about 41,000 clones, with around 86% found just once. This receptor was taken from an elderly woman with acute or convalescent COVID-19. The sample was peripheral blood.

CDR3 coding DNA: TGTGCCAGCAATTCGGGGAACAATTCACCCCTCCACTTT. This gives the protein CASNSGNNSPLHF. The chain employs TRBV12-3 or TRBV12-4 and TRBJ1-6; D unclear. The CDR3 runs 13 residues. Trimming removed 7 bases from V and 7 bases from J, with 11 bases in between.